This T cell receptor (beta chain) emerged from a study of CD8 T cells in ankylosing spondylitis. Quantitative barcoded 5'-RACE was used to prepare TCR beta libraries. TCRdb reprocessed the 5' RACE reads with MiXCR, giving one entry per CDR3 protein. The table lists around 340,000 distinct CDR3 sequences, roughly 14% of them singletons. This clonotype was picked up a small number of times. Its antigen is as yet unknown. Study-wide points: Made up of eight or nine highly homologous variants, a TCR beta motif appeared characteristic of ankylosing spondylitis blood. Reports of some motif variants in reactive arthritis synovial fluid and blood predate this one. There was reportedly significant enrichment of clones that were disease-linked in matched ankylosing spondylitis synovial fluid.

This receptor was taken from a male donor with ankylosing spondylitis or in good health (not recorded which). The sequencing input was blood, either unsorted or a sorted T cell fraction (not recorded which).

Here the CDR3 DNA reads TGCAGTGCTAACGGACTAGTCGGGGATACGCAGTATTTT. Encoded protein: CSANGLVGDTQYF. The gene calls are TRBV20-1 and TRBJ2-3; 7 bases align to TRBD2. Per germline, CDR1 DFQATT and CDR2 SNEGSKA (reference sequence). The CDR3 totals 13 residues. V lost 4 bases to trimming and J lost 6 bases; unmatched junction nucleotides: 7.